Shown below are 2 T cell receptor beta chains from a single sample sequenced in a study of blood T cell repertoires in COVID-19. Sequencing used immunoSEQ multiplex PCR; TCRdb keeps in-frame clones, though not all of them. The data show 55,000 to 75,000 clones, with about nine tenths seen just once and about 1.3% held by the top ten. The sequenced material came from peripheral blood. The receptors originated from a man aged 55-75 years with acute or convalescent COVID-19.

The J gene is TRBJ1-4, the V gene TRBV7-9, with 9 bases that match TRBD1. The CDR3 length is 14 residues. Germline trimming cut 5 bases from V and 8 bases from J; bases unmatched to any gene: 6. Germline CDR1 SEHNR, CDR2 FQNEAQ (reference sequence). The CDR3, as DNA: TGTGCCAGCAGCCGGACAGGGGTTAGCGAAAAACTGTTTTTT. It yields the protein CASSRTGVSEKLFF.

CDR3 protein: CASSYSSWTGDFNQPQHF. The CDR3 DNA sequence: TGTGCCAGCAGTTACTCGAGCTGGACAGGGGACTTCAATCAGCCCCAGCATTTT. The V and J genes are TRBV6-2 or TRBV6-3 and TRBJ1-5; TRBD1 aligns across 9 bases. Looked up from germline, CDR1 is MNHEY and CDR2 is SVGEGT. This CDR3 region has 18 residues. V dropped 0 bases and J dropped 3; count of bases not matched to a gene: 9.